The 16 T cell receptor beta chains below come from one sample, sequenced in a study of tumor-infiltrating lymphocytes in localized non-small cell lung cancer. The table came from immunoSEQ multiplex PCR; TCRdb's copy has only in-frame clones and leaves some out. The sample lists about 6,600 clones; roughly 81% were seen once. The specimen was lung tumor tissue. These receptors were collected from a human donor with non-small cell lung cancer.

The V and J genes are TRBV11-3 and TRBJ1-1; D gene unclear. V lost 4 bases, J lost 1 base, and 10 bases lay in between. The CDR3 totals 14 residues. Per the germline V gene, CDR1 is SGHNT and CDR2 is YENEEA. The CDR3 coding sequence is TGTGCCAGCAGCTGGGCACGGACGAACACTGAAGCTTTCTTT. It encodes CASSWARTNTEAFF.

The V and J genes are TRBV5-6 and TRBJ1-2; perhaps TRBD1 as D (6 bases). The CDR3 is 15 amino acids. V gave up 4 bases and J gave up 2 bases, with 15 bases separating them. Germline values: CDR1 SGHDT, CDR2 YYEEEE. The DNA for the CDR3 is TGTGCCAGCAGCCGACGAGGGGGGAAGAACTATGGCTACACCTTC. Residues: CASSRRGGKNYGYTF. Looking up the rest from reference TRBV5-6 and TRBJ1-2 gives the full variable domain: DAGVTQSPTHLIKTRGQQVTLRCSPKSGHDTVSWYQQALGQGPQFIFQYYEEEERQRGNFPDRFSGHQFPNYSSELNVNALLLGDSALYLCASSRRGGKNYGYTFGSGTRLTVV.

This rearrangement joins TRBV6-1 to TRBJ1-5; no clear D gene. V was cut by 7 bases and J by 0 bases, with 13 bases left in between. Germline V gene data show CDR1 as MNHNS and CDR2 as SASEGT. The CDR3 contains 15 residues. The CDR3 region is CASIFTGDSNQPQHF. The CDR3 bases are TGTGCCAGCATTTTCACCGGAGATAGCAATCAGCCCCAGCATTTT.

The V and J genes are TRBV7-2 and TRBJ1-5; D remains ambiguous. In germline, CDR1 is SGHTA, CDR2 FQGNSA. This CDR3 has 14 residues. The V gene lost 3 bases and the J gene lost 2 bases, with 8 bases spanning the gap. CDR3: CASSFRGGNQPQHF. As DNA, the CDR3 is TGTGCCAGCAGCTTTCGGGGTGGCAATCAGCCCCAGCATTTT.

The sample holds a few counts of this clone. The gene calls are TRBV6-5 and TRBJ1-1, with 7 bases matching TRBD1. CDR3 length: 16 amino acids. Germline CDR1 is MNHEY and CDR2 is SVGAGI. With V trimmed by 3 bases and J by 3 bases, 10 bases remained unmatched. The CDR3 DNA sequence: TGTGCCAGCAGTTATCAGATGACAGGGCCGTACACTGAAGCTTTCTTT. Its protein product is CASSYQMTGPYTEAFF.

This rearrangement joins TRBV7-2 to TRBJ2-1; 8 bases line up with TRBD2. There are 16 residues in the CDR3. In germline, CDR1 is SGHTA, CDR2 FQGNSA. With 5 bases clipped from V and 6 bases from J, the junction kept 12 bases outside the gene matches. Here the CDR3 DNA reads TGTGCCAGCAGCCCCTTTTCCGGGCTAGCGGGCAATGAGCAGTTCTTC. Translating gives CASSPFSGLAGNEQFF.

The V gene is TRBV5-1, the J gene TRBJ2-1; maybe TRBD2 (6 bases). The length of the CDR3 is 12 residues. CDR1 and CDR2 (germline): SGHRS, YFSETQ. V was clipped by 8 bases and J by 3 bases, with 9 bases between them. CDR3 in DNA: TGCGCCAGTACGACTAGCTACAATGAGCAGTTCTTC. This encodes CASTTSYNEQFF.

With regard to this clone: Other DNA sequences within the sample encode an identical CDR3. The rearrangement uses TRBV7-3 and TRBJ2-3; D is possibly TRBD1 or TRBD2 (7 bases each). The CDR3 has 14 amino acids. Germline CDR1 SGHTA, CDR2 FQGTGA. Deletions cut 8 bases from V and 2 bases from J, with 14 bases between. The CDR3 is CASSGGGFTDTQYF. The CDR3, as DNA: TGTGCCAGCTCAGGGGGGGGGTTCACAGATACGCAGTATTTT.

The chain carries TRBV11-3 and TRBJ2-1; possibly TRBD1 for D (5 bases). This CDR3 has 15 amino acids. CDR1 is SGHNT and CDR2 is YENEEA in the germline V gene. Trimming removed 1 base at V and 6 bases at J, with 13 bases between. The CDR3, as DNA: TGTGCCAGCAGCTTAGCCGGCGGCAGGGCCAATGAGCAGTTCTTC. Translation: CASSLAGGRANEQFF.

This clone was counted between two and nine times. This chain joins TRBV4-2 and TRBJ1-3, with D unclear. The CDR3 covers 16 residues. V lost 4 bases and J lost 0, with 13 bases in between. Germline CDR1 LGHNA, CDR2 YNFKEQ. The CDR3 region is CASSPPGLGSGNTIYF. CDR3 nucleotide sequence: TGTGCCAGCAGCCCCCCCGGTCTGGGCTCTGGAAACACCATATATTTT.

This rearrangement joins TRBV13 to TRBJ2-7; maybe TRBD2 (5 bases). The V gene's germline CDR1 is PRHDT and CDR2 FYEKMQ (reference sequence). The CDR3 spans 14 residues. V lost 0 bases, J lost 6 bases, and 12 bases lay in between. This CDR3 is CASSLGLGIIEQYF. As DNA, the CDR3 is TGTGCCAGCAGCTTAGGACTAGGGATCATCGAGCAGTACTTC. The full variable domain, with the rest looked up from reference TRBV13 and TRBJ2-7, is AAGVIQSPRHLIKEKRETATLKCYPIPRHDTVYWYQQGPGQDPQFLISFYEKMQSDKGSIPDRFSAQQFSDYHSELNMSSLELGDSALYFCASSLGLGIIEQYFGPGTRLTVT.

The chain combines TRBV5-1 with TRBJ2-5, with D perhaps TRBD1 (5 bases). Trimming stripped 4 bases from V and 5 bases from J, with 18 bases between. In germline, CDR1 is SGHRS, CDR2 YFSETQ. This CDR3 contains 15 residues. In DNA, the CDR3 is TGCGCCAGCAGCGGAAGGGGATCTGGTGTGGAGACCCAGTACTTC. Residues: CASSGRGSGVETQYF.

The J gene is TRBJ2-7, the V gene TRBV18, with D possibly being TRBD1 or TRBD2 (5 bases each). Germline CDR1 is KGHSH and CDR2 is LQKENI. This CDR3 is built from 13 residues. V was cut by 3 bases and J by 5 bases, with 11 bases left in between. The chain's CDR3 is CASSPGENNEQYF. CDR3 DNA: TGTGCCAGCTCACCGGGGGAGAATAACGAGCAGTACTTC.

This rearrangement joins TRBV6-6 to TRBJ1-1, with D uncertain. V was shortened by 7 bases and J by 1 base, with 10 bases between the two germline ends. Germline V CDR1 and CDR2: MNHNY, SVGAGI (reference sequence). The CDR3 contains 13 residues. The CDR3 reads CASTYGGNTEAFF. The DNA of the CDR3 is TGTGCCAGCACCTACGGAGGGAACACTGAAGCTTTCTTT.

The J gene is TRBJ2-7, the V gene TRBV7-8; D could derive from TRBD1 or TRBD2 (5 bases each). This CDR3 has 14 residues. The germline gives CDR1 SGHVS, CDR2 FQNEAQ. Trimming pared 1 base from V and 2 bases from J, leaving 9 bases between. The CDR3 spells CASSLGGDAYEQYF. DNA of the CDR3: TGTGCCAGCAGCTTAGGAGGGGACGCCTACGAGCAGTACTTC.

This chain joins TRBV27 and TRBJ1-5; 10 bases align to TRBD1. Germline V gives CDR1 MNHEY, CDR2 SMNVEV (reference sequence). The CDR3 totals 15 residues. Losses at the gene ends were 5 bases for V and 6 bases for J; bases not matched to a gene: 7. DNA of the CDR3: TGTGCCAGCAGTCCGACAGGGGGCAAGATTCAGCCCCAGCATTTT. Its protein is CASSPTGGKIQPQHF.